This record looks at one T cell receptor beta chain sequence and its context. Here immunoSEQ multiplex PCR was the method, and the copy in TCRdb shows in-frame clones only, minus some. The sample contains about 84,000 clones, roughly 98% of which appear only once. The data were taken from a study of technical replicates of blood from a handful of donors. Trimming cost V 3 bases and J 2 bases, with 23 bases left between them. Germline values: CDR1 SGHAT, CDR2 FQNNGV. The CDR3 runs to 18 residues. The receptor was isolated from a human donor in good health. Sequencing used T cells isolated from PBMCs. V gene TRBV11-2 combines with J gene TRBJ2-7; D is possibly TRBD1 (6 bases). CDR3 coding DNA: TGTGCCAGCAGCTTTTCCCTGGGACACCTGGGCACACCCTACGAGCAGTACTTC. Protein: CASSFSLGHLGTPYEQYF.